This T cell receptor beta chain stems from a study of cytomegalovirus exposure and HLA in healthy donors. Overall study context: As released early, the data held about 85 million unique TCRs from HLA-typed donors. Across about 400 genotyped donors, 65% to 90% landed in the Caucasian-associated ancestry cluster.

PCR involved 60 Vbeta and 13 Jbeta primers. Clones were sequenced by immunoSEQ multiplex PCR, and TCRdb holds only the in-frame ones, with some missing. The sample carries about 170,000 clones, 80% to 90% recorded once. This CDR3 region has 16 residues. Germline-derived CDR1 and CDR2 are SEHNR and FQNEAQ (reference sequence). Trimming stripped 5 bases from V and 0 bases from J, with 16 bases between. The V call is TRBV7-9, the J call TRBJ2-5; maybe TRBD1 (6 bases). This clonotype originated in a man aged 25 to 45 in good health and CMV-seropositive. Sequencing was done on a sample of PBMCs. The CDR3, as DNA: TGTGCCAGCAGCCCTTACCACCGGGACAACCAAGAGACCCAGTACTTC. Translation: CASSPYHRDNQETQYF. Drawing the rest from reference TRBV7-9 and TRBJ2-5, the complete variable domain is DTGVSQNPRHKITKRGQNVTFRCDPISEHNRLYWYRQTLGQGPEFLTYFQNEAQLEKSRLLSDRFSAERPKGSFSTLEIQRTEQGDSAMYLCASSPYHRDNQETQYFGPGTRLLVL.